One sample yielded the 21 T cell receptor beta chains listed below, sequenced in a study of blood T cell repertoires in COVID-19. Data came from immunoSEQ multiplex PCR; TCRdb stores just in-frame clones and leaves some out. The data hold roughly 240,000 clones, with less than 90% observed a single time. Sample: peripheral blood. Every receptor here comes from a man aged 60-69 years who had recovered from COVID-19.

The CDR3 sequence: CASSQESGGFGYTF. For the CDR3, the DNA is TGTGCCAGCAGCCAAGAGTCGGGGGGTTTTGGCTACACCTTC. This rearrangement joins TRBV4-2 to TRBJ1-2, with D maybe TRBD1 (5 bases). Germline V gene lookup returns CDR1 LGHNA and CDR2 YNFKEQ. The CDR3 is made up of 14 amino acids. Trimming took off 0 bases at V and 7 bases at J, with 12 bases between the two ends.

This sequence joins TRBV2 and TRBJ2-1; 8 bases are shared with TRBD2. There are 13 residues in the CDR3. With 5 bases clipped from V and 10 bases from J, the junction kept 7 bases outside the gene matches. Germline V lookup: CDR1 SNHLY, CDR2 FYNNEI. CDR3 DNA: TGTGCCAGCAGTCTAAAAGGCGGGAGGGAGCAGTTCTTC. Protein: CASSLKGGREQFF.

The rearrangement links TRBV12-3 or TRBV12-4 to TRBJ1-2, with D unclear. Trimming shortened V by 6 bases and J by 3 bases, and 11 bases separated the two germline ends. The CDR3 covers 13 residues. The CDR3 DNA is TGTGCCAGCAGCCCCGCGCCCCACTATGGCTACACCTTC. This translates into CASSPAPHYGYTF.

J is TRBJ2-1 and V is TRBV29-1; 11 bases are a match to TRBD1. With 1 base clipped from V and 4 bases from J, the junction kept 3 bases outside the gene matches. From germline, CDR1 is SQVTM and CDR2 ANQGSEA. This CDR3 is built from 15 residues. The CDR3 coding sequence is TGCAGCGTTGAAGGGGGGACAGGGGGTTACAATGAGCAGTTCTTC. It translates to CSVEGGTGGYNEQFF.

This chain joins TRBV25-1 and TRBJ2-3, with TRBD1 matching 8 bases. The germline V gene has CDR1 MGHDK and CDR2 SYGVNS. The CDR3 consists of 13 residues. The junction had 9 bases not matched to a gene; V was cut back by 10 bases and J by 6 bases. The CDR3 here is CATTQGARDTQYF. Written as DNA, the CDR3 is TGTGCCACCACTCAGGGGGCAAGGGATACGCAGTATTTT.

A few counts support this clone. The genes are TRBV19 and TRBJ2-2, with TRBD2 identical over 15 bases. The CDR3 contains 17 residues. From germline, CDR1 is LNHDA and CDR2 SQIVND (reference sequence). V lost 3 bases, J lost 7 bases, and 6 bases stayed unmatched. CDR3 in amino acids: CASSIWTSGRAGGELFF. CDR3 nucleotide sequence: TGTGCCAGTAGTATTTGGACTAGCGGGAGGGCCGGCGGGGAGCTGTTTTTT.

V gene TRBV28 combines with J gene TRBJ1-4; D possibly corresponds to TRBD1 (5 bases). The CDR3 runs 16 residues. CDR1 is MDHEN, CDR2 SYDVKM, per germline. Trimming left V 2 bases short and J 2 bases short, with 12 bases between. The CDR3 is CASSLSGGYTNEKLFF. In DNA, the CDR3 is TGTGCCAGCAGTTTAAGTGGGGGGTACACTAATGAAAAACTGTTTTTT.

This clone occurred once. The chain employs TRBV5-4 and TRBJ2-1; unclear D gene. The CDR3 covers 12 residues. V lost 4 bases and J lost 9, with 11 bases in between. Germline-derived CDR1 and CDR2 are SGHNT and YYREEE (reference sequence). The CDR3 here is CASSVLVGEQFF. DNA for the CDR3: TGTGCCAGCAGCGTCCTTGTCGGTGAGCAGTTCTTC.

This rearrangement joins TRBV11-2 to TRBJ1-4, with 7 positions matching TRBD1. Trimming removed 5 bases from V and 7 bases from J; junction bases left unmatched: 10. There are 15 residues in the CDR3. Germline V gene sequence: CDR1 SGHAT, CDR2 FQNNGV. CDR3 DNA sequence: TGTGCCAGCAGCAACCCCGGGACAGCTCGTGAAAAACTGTTTTTT. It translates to CASSNPGTAREKLFF.

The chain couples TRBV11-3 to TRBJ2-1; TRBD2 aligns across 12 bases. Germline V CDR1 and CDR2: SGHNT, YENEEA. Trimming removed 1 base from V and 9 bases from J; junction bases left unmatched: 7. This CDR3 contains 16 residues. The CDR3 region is CASSLAGLAGGGEQFF. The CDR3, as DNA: TGTGCCAGCAGCTTAGCTGGGCTAGCGGGAGGGGGTGAGCAGTTCTTC.

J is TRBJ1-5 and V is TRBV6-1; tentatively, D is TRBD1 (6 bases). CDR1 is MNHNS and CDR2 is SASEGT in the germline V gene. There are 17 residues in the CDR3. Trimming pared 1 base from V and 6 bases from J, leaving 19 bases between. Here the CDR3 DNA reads TGTGCCAGCAGTGAAGACAGGGAGTTCACTTTTGGTCAGCCCCAGCATTTT. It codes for CASSEDREFTFGQPQHF.

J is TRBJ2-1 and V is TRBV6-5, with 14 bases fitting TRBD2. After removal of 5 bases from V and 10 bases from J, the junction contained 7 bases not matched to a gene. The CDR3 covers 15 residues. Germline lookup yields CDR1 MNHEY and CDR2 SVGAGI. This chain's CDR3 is CASSTGTSGSLEQFF. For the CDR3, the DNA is TGTGCCAGCAGTACCGGGACTAGCGGGAGTTTGGAGCAGTTCTTC.

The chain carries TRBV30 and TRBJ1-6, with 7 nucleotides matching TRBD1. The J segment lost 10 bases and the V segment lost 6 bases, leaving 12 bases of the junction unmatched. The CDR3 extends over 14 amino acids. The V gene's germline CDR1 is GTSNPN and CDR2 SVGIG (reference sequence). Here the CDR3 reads CACSSTGDRSPLHF. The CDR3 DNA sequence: TGTGCCTGCTCATCCACAGGGGATCGATCACCCCTCCACTTT.

The CDR3 reads CASSGTGGSETQYF. The DNA for the CDR3 is TGCGCCAGCTCCGGGACAGGGGGTTCAGAGACCCAGTACTTC. The V gene is TRBV10-1, the J gene TRBJ2-5; 11 nucleotides agree with TRBD1. The CDR3 runs to 14 residues. The V gene end was trimmed by 8 bases and the J gene end by 4 bases; junction bases not matched to a gene: 6. CDR1 and CDR2 (germline): WNHNN, SYGVQD (reference sequence).

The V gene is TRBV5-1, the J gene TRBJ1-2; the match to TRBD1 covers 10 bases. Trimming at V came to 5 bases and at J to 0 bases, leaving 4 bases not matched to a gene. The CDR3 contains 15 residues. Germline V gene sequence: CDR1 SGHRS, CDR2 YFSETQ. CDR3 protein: CASRDRGDSNYGYTF. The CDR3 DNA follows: TGCGCCAGCAGGGACAGGGGGGACTCTAACTATGGCTACACCTTC.

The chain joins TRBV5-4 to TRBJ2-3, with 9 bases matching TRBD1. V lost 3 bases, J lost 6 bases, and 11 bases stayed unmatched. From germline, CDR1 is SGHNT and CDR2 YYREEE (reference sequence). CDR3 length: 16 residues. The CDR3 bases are TGTGCCAGCAGCTCTGCAGCGGACAGGGGTTGGGATACGCAGTATTTT. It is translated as CASSSAADRGWDTQYF.

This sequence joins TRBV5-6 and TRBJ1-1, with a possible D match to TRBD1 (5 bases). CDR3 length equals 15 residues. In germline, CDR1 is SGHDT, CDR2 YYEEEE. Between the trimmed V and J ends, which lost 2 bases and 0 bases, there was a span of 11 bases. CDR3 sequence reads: CASSFQGTVNTEAFF. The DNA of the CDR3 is TGTGCCAGCAGCTTCCAAGGGACTGTGAACACTGAAGCTTTCTTT.

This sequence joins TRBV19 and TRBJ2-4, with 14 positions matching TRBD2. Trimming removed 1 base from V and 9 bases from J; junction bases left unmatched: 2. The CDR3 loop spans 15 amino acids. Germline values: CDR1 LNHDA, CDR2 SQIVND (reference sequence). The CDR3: CASSIGGLAGGIQYF. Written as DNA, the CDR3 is TGTGCCAGTAGTATAGGAGGACTAGCGGGAGGCATTCAGTACTTC.

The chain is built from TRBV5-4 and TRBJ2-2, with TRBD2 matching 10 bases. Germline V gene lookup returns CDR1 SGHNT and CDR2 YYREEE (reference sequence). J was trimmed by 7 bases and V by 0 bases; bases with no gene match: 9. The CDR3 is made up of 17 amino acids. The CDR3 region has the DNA TGTGCCAGCAGCTTGGCCTCTAGCGGGAGCTTCGGCGGGGAGCTGTTTTTT. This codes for CASSLASSGSFGGELFF.

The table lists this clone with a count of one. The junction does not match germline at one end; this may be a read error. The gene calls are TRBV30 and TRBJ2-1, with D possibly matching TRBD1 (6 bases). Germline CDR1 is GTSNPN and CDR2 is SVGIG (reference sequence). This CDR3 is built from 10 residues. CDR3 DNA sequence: TGTGCCTGGAGGGGGACATTCTGGGTCTTC. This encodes CAWRGTFWVF.

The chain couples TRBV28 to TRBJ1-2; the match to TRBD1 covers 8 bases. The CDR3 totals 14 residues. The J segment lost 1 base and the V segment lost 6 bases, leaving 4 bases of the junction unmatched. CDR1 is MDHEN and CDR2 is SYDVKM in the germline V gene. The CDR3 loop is CASRLTGVNYGYTF. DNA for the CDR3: TGTGCCAGCAGACTGACAGGGGTTAACTATGGCTACACCTTC.